This T cell receptor (beta chain) was recorded in a study of cytomegalovirus exposure and HLA in healthy donors. About the research overall: Researchers previously reported finding 100 million or so unique TCR beta sequences from about 170 million T cells.

Concerning this clone: The antigen is not known.

The PCR contained 60 Vbeta and 13 Jbeta primers. Per the original methods: A follow-up analysis tallied 70 million to 80 million unique TCR beta chains, approximately 11 million shared. Profiling relied on immunoSEQ multiplex PCR, and the TCRdb table lists in-frame clones only, not all of them. Clonal size and the V and J genes are those of that table, whereas D and trimming came from the DNA. The sample records fewer than 180,000 clones, around 60% being singletons. Study results and limitations: Later analysis found that TCR beta chains associated with HLA were more clonally expanded than other, equally common chains. In vitro experiments confirmed that three CMV-associated chains were specific for CMV antigens.

Germline V gives CDR1 LNHDA, CDR2 SQIVND (reference sequence). This CDR3 is built from 16 residues. V was clipped by 6 bases and J by 4 bases; unmatched bases: 10. V and J are TRBV19 and TRBJ2-2; 8 bases agree with TRBD1. The sequencing input was PBMCs. This TCR was sampled from an older woman in good health and CMV-seropositive. CDR3: CASSVRQGLATGELFF. The DNA for the CDR3 is TGTGCCAGTAGCGTTAGACAGGGGCTGGCCACCGGGGAGCTGTTTTTT.